The 8 T cell receptor beta chains below were found in one sample sequenced in a study of blood T cells in healthy people across ages. Sample-barcoded 5' priming and a J-beta primer mix drove a second PCR of roughly 6 to 12 cycles. TCRdb ran MiXCR on the 5' RACE reads and lists one entry per CDR3 protein. The data contain more than 700,000 distinct CDR3 sequences, 53% of them singletons. Source material: blood. Every receptor here comes from an older man in good health.

The genes are TRBV20-1 and TRBJ1-1, with D uncertain. The CDR3 runs to 15 residues. With 1 base removed from V and 0 bases from J, the gap between germline ends came to 12 bases. CDR1 is DFQATT and CDR2 is SNEGSKA in the germline V gene (reference sequence). CDR3 sequence reads: CSARALREMNTEAFF. CDR3 nucleotides: TGCAGTGCTAGAGCCTTACGAGAAATGAACACTGAAGCTTTCTTT.

This clonotype was observed a few times. The V call is TRBV5-1, the J call TRBJ2-7, with D unresolved. The CDR3 consists of 14 residues. Germline V gene data show CDR1 as SGHRS and CDR2 as YFSETQ. The V end lost 7 bases, the J end lost 5 bases, and 19 bases lay between the germline ends. The CDR3 sequence: CASRAAVRTDEQYF. The CDR3 bases are TGCGCCAGCCGGGCGGCGGTCCGCACCGACGAGCAGTACTTC.

DNA of the CDR3: TGTGCCAGCAGGGTTTCAAATGAAAAACTGTTTTTT. This translates into CASRVSNEKLFF. V and J are TRBV28 and TRBJ1-4; no firm D call. Germline-derived CDR1 and CDR2 are MDHEN and SYDVKM. V lost 6 bases and J 5 bases, leaving 7 bases between the germline ends. This CDR3 has 12 amino acids.

The V and J genes are TRBV3-1 and TRBJ1-1, with D unresolved. V was clipped by 0 bases and J by 12 bases, with 8 bases between them. Looked up from germline, CDR1 is LGHDT and CDR2 is YNNKEL (reference sequence). This CDR3 region has 11 residues. This CDR3 reads CASSQDRRSFF. The CDR3 bases are TGTGCCAGCAGCCAAGATCGGCGGTCTTTCTTT.

This clonotype turned up a few times. This chain links TRBV7-9 with TRBJ2-7; D might be TRBD2 (5 bases). Per the germline V gene, CDR1 is SEHNR and CDR2 is FQNEAQ (reference sequence). Between the trimmed V and J ends, which lost 7 bases and 3 bases, there was a span of 22 bases. The CDR3 has 16 amino acids. CDR3 DNA: TGTGCCAGCATCCCCCCCGCTCGGGTCGGGGACTACGAGCAGTACTTC. Amino acids: CASIPPARVGDYEQYF.

This rearrangement joins TRBV9 to TRBJ1-1, with no clear D. The CDR3 has 13 amino acids. The germline V gene encodes CDR1 SGDLS and CDR2 YYNGEE. With 1 base removed from V and 0 bases from J, the gap between germline ends came to 4 bases. The CDR3 sequence: CASSVSVNTEAFF. The DNA for the CDR3 is TGTGCCAGCAGCGTATCAGTGAACACTGAAGCTTTCTTT.

In regard to this clonotype: An end of the junction differs from the germline gene, which may be a read error. The V gene is TRBV7-8, the J gene TRBJ2-7, with D unresolved. The CDR3 runs 15 residues. In germline, CDR1 is SGHVS, CDR2 FQNEAQ. The CDR3 loop reads CAGSLAVRSSYEQYF. The CDR3 DNA is TGTGCCGGCAGCTTAGCAGTCAGGAGCTCCTACGAGCAGTACTTC.

This clonotype was counted a few times. The chain combines TRBV14 with TRBJ2-7; D is possibly TRBD1 or TRBD2 (5 bases each). This CDR3 region has 15 residues. Trimming removed 0 bases at V and 5 bases at J, with 14 bases between. CDR1 SGHDN and CDR2 FVKESK come from the germline V gene. CDR3 in amino acids: CASSQDVKGSHEQYF. The CDR3 coding sequence is TGTGCCAGCAGCCAAGATGTGAAGGGGAGCCACGAGCAGTACTTC. The entire variable domain, with the rest obtained from reference TRBV14 and TRBJ2-7, is as follows: EAGVTQFPSHSVIEKGQTVTLRCDPISGHDNLYWYRRVMGKEIKFLLHFVKESKQDESGMPNNRFLAERTGGTYSTLKVQPAELEDSGVYFCASSQDVKGSHEQYFGPGTRLTVT.